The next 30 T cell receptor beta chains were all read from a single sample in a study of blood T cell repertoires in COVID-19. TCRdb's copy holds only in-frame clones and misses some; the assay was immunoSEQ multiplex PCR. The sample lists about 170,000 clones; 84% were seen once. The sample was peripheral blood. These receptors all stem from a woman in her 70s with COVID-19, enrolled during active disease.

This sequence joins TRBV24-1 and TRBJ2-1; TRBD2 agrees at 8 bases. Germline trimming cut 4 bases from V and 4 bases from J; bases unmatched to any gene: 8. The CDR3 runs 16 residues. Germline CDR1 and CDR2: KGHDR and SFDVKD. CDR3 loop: CATSDRLATTYNEQFF. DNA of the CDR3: TGTGCCACCAGTGACCGACTAGCGACTACTTACAATGAGCAGTTCTTC.

CDR3 region: CASSQLPGQGNEKLFF. In nucleotides, the CDR3 is TGTGCCAGCAGCCAACTCCCAGGGCAGGGGAATGAAAAACTGTTTTTT. V gene TRBV14 combines with J gene TRBJ1-4; D might be TRBD1 (6 bases). V was clipped by 2 bases and J by 5 bases, with 15 bases between them. CDR3 length equals 16 residues. Germline assignment: CDR1 SGHDN and CDR2 FVKESK. The full variable domain, in which reference TRBV14 and TRBJ1-4 provide the parts outside the CDR3, is EAGVTQFPSHSVIEKGQTVTLRCDPISGHDNLYWYRRVMGKEIKFLLHFVKESKQDESGMPNNRFLAERTGGTYSTLKVQPAELEDSGVYFCASSQLPGQGNEKLFFGSGTQLSVL.

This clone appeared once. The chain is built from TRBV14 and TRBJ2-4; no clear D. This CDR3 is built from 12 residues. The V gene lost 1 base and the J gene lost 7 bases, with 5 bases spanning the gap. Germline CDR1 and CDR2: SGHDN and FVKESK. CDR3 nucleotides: TGTGCCAGCAGCCAAGTGGAGAACATTCAGTACTTC. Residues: CASSQVENIQYF.

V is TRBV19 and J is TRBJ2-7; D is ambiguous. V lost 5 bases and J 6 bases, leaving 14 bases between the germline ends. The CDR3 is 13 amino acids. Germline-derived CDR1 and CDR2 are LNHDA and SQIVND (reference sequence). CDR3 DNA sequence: TGTGCCAGTAGTTCCCGTATCGCGAGCGAGCAGTACTTC. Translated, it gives CASSSRIASEQYF. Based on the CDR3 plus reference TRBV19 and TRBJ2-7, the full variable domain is DGGITQSPKYLFRKEGQNVTLSCEQNLNHDAMYWYRQDPGQGLRLIYYSQIVNDFQKGDIAEGYSVSREKKESFPLTVTSAQKNPTAFYLCASSSRIASEQYFGPGTRLTVT.

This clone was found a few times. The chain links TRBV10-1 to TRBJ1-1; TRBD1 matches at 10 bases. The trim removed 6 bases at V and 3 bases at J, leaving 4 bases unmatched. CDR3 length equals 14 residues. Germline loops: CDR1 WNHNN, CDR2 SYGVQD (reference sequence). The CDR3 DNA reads TGCGCCAGCAGACGGGACAGGGGATACACTGAAGCTTTCTTT. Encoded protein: CASRRDRGYTEAFF.

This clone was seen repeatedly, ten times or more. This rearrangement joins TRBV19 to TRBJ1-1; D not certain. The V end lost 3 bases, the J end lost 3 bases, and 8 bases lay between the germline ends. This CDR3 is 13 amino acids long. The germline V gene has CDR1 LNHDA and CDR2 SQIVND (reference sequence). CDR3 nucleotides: TGTGCCAGTAGTATGGGAGAATACACTGAAGCTTTCTTT. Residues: CASSMGEYTEAFF.

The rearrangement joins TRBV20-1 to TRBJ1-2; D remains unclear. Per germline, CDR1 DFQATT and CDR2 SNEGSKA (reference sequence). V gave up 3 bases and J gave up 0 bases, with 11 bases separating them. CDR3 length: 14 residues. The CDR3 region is CSASGQSSNYGYTF. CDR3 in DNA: TGCAGTGCTAGTGGTCAAAGCTCTAACTATGGCTACACCTTC.

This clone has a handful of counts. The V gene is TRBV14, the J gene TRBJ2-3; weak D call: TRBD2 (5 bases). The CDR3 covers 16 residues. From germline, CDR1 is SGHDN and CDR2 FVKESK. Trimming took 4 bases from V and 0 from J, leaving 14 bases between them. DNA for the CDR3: TGTGCCAGCAGCCCCCGAGGGCTATCGAGCACAGATACGCAGTATTTT. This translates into CASSPRGLSSTDTQYF.

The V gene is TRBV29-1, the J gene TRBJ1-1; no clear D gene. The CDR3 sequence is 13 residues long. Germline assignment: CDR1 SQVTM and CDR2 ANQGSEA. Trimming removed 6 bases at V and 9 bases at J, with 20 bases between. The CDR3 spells CSVESTPIDQAFF. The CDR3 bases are TGCAGCGTCGAATCGACACCGATCGACCAAGCTTTCTTT. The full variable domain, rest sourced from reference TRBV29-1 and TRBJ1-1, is SAVISQKPSRDICQRGTSLTIQCQVDSQVTMMFWYRQQPGQSLTLIATANQGSEATYESGFVIDKFPISRPNLTFSTLTVSNMSPEDSSIYLCSVESTPIDQAFFGQGTRLTVV.

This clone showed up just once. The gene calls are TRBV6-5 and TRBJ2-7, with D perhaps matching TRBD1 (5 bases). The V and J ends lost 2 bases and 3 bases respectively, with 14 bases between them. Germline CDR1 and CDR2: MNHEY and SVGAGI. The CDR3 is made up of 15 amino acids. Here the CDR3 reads CASSYGSGLHYEQYV. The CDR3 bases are TGTGCCAGCAGTTACGGTTCAGGGCTCCACTACGAGCAGTACGTC.

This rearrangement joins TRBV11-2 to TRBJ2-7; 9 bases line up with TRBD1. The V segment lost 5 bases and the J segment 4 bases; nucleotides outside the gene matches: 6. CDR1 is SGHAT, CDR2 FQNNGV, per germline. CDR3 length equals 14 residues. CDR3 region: CASSPRDRVYEQYF. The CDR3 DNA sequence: TGTGCCAGCAGCCCCCGGGACAGGGTATACGAGCAGTACTTC.

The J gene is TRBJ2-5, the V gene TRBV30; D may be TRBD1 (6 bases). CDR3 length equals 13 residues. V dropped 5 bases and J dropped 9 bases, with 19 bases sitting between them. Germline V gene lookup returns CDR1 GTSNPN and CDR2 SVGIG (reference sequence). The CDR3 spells CAWASTGPMAQYF. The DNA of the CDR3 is TGTGCCTGGGCCTCGACAGGACCCATGGCCCAGTACTTC.

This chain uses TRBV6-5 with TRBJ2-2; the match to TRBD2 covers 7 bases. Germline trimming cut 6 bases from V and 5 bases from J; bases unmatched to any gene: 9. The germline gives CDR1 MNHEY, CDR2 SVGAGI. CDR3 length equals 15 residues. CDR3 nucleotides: TGTGCCAGCAGCCGCGGACTAGTGGAAACCGGGGAGCTGTTTTTT. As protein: CASSRGLVETGELFF.

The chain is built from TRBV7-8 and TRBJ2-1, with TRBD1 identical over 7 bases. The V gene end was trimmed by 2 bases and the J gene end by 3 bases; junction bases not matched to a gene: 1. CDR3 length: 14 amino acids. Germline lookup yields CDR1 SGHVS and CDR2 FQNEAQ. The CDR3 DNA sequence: TGTGCCAGCAGCTTACGGGACAGCTACAATGAGCAGTTCTTC. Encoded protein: CASSLRDSYNEQFF.

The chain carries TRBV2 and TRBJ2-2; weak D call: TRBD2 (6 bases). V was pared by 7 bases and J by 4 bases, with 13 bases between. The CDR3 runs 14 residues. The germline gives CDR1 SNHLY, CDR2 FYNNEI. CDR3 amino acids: CASKEGSGTGELFF. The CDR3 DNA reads TGTGCCAGCAAGGAGGGGTCGGGCACCGGGGAGCTGTTTTTT.

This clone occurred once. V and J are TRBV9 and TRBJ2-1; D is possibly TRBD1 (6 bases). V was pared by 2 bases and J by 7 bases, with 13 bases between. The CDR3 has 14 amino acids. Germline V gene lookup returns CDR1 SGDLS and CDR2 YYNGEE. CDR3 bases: TGTGCCAGCAGCGTTGATCTGGGGGCGAATGAGCAGTTCTTC. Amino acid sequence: CASSVDLGANEQFF. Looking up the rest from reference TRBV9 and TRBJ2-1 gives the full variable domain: DSGVTQTPKHLITATGQRVTLRCSPRSGDLSVYWYQQSLDQGLQFLIQYYNGEERAKGNILERFSAQQFPDLHSELNLSSLELGDSALYFCASSVDLGANEQFFGPGTRLTVL.

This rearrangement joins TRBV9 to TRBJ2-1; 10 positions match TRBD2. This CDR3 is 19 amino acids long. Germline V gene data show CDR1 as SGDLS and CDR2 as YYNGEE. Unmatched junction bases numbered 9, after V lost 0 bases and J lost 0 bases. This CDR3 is CASSVARGLADSSYNEQFF. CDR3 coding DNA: TGTGCCAGCAGCGTAGCCCGAGGACTAGCGGACTCCTCCTACAATGAGCAGTTCTTC.

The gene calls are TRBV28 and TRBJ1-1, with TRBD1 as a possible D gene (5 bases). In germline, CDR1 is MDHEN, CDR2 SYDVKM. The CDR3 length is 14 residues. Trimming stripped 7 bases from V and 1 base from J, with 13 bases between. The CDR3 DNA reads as TGTGCCAGCACTCCCCCAAGGGGGAACACTGAAGCTTTCTTT. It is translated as CASTPPRGNTEAFF. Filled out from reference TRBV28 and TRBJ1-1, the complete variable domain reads DVKVTQSSRYLVKRTGEKVFLECVQDMDHENMFWYRQDPGLGLRLIYFSYDVKMKEKGDIPEGYSVSREKKERFSLILESASTNQTSMYLCASTPPRGNTEAFFGQGTRLTVV.

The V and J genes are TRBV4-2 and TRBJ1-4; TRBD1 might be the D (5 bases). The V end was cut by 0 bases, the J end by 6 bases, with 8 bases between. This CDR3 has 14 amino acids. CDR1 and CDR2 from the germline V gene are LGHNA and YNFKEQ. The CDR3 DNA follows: TGTGCCAGCAGCCAAGAAGGGGAGGATGAAAAACTGTTTTTT. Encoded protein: CASSQEGEDEKLFF.

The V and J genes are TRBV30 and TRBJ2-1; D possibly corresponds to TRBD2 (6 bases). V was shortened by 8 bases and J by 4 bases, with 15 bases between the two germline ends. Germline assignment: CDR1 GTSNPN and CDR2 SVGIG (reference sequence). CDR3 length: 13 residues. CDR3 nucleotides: TGTGCCGGCCGAACTAGCCTTTACAATGAGCAGTTCTTC. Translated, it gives CAGRTSLYNEQFF.

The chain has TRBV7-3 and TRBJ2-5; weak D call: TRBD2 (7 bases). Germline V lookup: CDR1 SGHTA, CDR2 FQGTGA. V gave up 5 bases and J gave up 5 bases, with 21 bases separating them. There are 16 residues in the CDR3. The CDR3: CASSLKGGRGPETQYF. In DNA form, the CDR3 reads TGTGCCAGCAGCCTCAAAGGCGGGCGGGGGCCGGAGACCCAGTACTTC.

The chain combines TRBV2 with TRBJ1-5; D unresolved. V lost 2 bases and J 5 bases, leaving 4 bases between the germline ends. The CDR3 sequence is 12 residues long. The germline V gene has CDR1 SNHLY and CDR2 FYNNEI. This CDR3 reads CASSETYQPQHF. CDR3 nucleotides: TGTGCCAGCAGTGAAACTTATCAGCCCCAGCATTTT.

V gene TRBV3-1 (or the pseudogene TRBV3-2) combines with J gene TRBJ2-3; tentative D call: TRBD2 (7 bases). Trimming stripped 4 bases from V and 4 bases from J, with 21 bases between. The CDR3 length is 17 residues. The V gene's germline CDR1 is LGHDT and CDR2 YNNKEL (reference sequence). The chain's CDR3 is CASSRDLGGGPADTQYF. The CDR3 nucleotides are TGTGCCAGCAGCCGCGACCTAGGGGGGGGGCCGGCAGATACGCAGTATTTT.

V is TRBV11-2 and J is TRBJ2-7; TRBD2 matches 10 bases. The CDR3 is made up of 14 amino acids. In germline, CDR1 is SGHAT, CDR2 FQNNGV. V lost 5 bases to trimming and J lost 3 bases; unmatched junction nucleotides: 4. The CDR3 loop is CASSASGSRYEQYF. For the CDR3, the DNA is TGTGCCAGCAGCGCTAGCGGGAGCCGCTACGAGCAGTACTTC.

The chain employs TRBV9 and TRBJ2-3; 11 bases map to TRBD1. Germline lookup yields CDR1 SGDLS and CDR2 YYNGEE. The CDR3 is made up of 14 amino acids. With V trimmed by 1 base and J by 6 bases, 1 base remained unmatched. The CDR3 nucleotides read TGTGCCAGCAGCGTATGGACAGGGGGCGATACGCAGTATTTT. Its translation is CASSVWTGGDTQYF.

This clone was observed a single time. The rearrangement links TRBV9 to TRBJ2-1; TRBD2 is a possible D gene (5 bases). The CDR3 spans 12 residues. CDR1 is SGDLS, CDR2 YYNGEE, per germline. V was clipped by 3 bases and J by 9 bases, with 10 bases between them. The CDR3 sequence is CASSGTAGEQFF. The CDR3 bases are TGTGCCAGCAGCGGGACCGCGGGTGAGCAGTTCTTC.

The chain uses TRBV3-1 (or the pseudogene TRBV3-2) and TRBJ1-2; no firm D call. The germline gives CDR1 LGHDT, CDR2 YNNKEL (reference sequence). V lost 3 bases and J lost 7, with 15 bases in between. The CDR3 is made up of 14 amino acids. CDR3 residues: CASSQTELRGGYTF. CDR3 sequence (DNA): TGTGCCAGCAGCCAGACTGAACTGCGGGGTGGCTACACCTTC.

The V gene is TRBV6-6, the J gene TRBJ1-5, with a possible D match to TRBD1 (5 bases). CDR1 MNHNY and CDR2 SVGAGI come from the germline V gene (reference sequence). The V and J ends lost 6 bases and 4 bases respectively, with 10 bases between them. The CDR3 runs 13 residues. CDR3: CASRIDSNQPQHF. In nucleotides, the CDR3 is TGTGCCAGCAGAATTGACAGTAATCAGCCCCAGCATTTT.

The CDR3 loop is CASSWGQGGEKLFF. The CDR3 DNA reads TGCGCCAGCAGCTGGGGACAGGGAGGAGAAAAACTGTTTTTT. The chain has TRBV5-1 and TRBJ1-4; 9 bases match TRBD1. Germline CDR1 is SGHRS and CDR2 is YFSETQ. The CDR3 covers 14 residues. After removal of 3 bases from V and 8 bases from J, the junction contained 5 bases not matched to a gene.

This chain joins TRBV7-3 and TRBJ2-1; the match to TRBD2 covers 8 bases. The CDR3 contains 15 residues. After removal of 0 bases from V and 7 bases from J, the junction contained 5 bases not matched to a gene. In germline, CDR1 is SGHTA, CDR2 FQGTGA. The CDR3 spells CASSLTRGGRNEQFF. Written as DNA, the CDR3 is TGTGCCAGCAGCTTAACTCGGGGGGGAAGGAATGAGCAGTTCTTC. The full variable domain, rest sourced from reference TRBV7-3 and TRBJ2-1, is GAGVSQTPSNKVTEKGKYVELRCDPISGHTALYWYRQSLGQGPEFLIYFQGTGAADDSGLPNDRFFAVRPEGSVSTLKIQRTERGDSAVYLCASSLTRGGRNEQFFGPGTRLTVL.